These T cell receptor beta chains were read from a single sample in a study of vaccination effects on CD4 cells after COVID-19. Libraries were prepared by immunoSEQ multiplex PCR; TCRdb keeps only in-frame clonotypes and omits some of them. The repertoire holds around 66,000 clones, with 70% to 75% as singletons. Antigens for these TCRs are unknown. The input for sequencing was CD4+ T cells from PBMCs cultured without peptide, taken after COVID-19 vaccination. These receptors were collected from a human donor who received a COVID-19 vaccine. CDR3s include the opening cysteine and the closing phenylalanine or tryptophan. D genes are given only for firm matches. Only part of the rows carry a size: once, few, many, or a class if the clone is expanded.

V	size	D	J	DNA	CDR3
TRBV6-5	NA	NA	TRBJ2-4	TGTGCCAGCAGCCCGGGGGACAGAAACATTCAGTACTTC	CASSPGDRNIQYF
TRBV2	few	NA	TRBJ2-4	TGTGCCAGCAGTGAAGCCAAAGGACAGATCCTAGCCAAAAACATTCAGTACTTC	CASSEAKGQILAKNIQYF
TRBV12-3/TRBV12-4	NA	NA	TRBJ1-1	TGTGCCAGCAGTGCCCGGGACATATCTGAAGCTTTCTTT	CASSARDISEAFF
TRBV11-3	NA	TRBD2	TRBJ2-3	TGTGCCAGCAGCTTCAGGTCGGGGGGAAACACAGATACGCAGTATTTT	CASSFRSGGNTDTQYF
TRBV5-4	NA	NA	TRBJ2-5	TGTGCCAGCAGTGAAAACGGGGTCAAAGAGGAGACCCAGTACTTC	CASSENGVKEETQYF
TRBV28	NA	NA	TRBJ1-1	TGTGCCAGCACTCCGGGGGGGGTTAACGCAGCTTTCTTT	CASTPGGVNAAFF
TRBV28	NA	TRBD1	TRBJ1-2	TGTGCCAGCGGACAGGGGGCAAGTGGCTACACCTTC	CASGQGASGYTF
TRBV3-1/TRBV3-2	once	TRBD1	TRBJ1-1	TGTGCCAGCAGCCGACTGGGACAGAGAAACACTGAAGCTTTCTTT	CASSRLGQRNTEAFF
TRBV7-3	NA	NA	TRBJ2-1	TGTGCCAGCAGCCCCAACCAGTACAATGAGCAGTTCTTC	CASSPNQYNEQFF
TRBV19	NA	TRBD1	TRBJ1-1	TGTGCCAGTAGTATATGGGCAGGGGGCCGTCGTACTGAAGCTTTCTTT	CASSIWAGGRRTEAFF
TRBV10-2	NA	TRBD2	TRBJ2-3	TGCGCCAGCATTACAGCGGGGGGTCGAGGAGATACGCAGTATTTT	CASITAGGRGDTQYF
TRBV5-8	NA	NA	TRBJ1-4	TGTGCCAGCAGCTCGGGACAAGCGGGTGAAAAACTGTTTTTT	CASSSGQAGEKLFF
TRBV6-1	NA	TRBD1	TRBJ1-5	TGTGCCAGCAGTGAAAGACCGAAGACAGGGGGCTTGAGGGGGAGCAATCAGCCCCAGCATTTT	CASSERPKTGGLRGSNQPQHF
TRBV5-5	NA	TRBD1	TRBJ1-6	TGTGCCAGCAGCGGGGACAGGGGCTATAATTCACCCCTCCACTTT	CASSGDRGYNSPLHF
TRBV6-2/TRBV6-3	NA	NA	TRBJ2-5	TGTGCCAGCAGTTACTCATGGGGTCCGGAGGAGACCCAGTACTTC	CASSYSWGPEETQYF
TRBV24-1	once	TRBD1	TRBJ1-2	TGTGCCACCGCCGGTGGGACAGGGAAAGGTCTTGGCTACACCTTC	CATAGGTGKGLGYTF
TRBV7-9	NA	TRBD1	TRBJ1-6	TGTGCCAGCAGCTCCACGGGACAGGGTCTGTCACCCCTCCACTTT	CASSSTGQGLSPLHF
TRBV7-9	few	NA	TRBJ2-2	TGTGCCAGCGGGGGAAACACCGGGGAGCTGTTTTTT	CASGGNTGELFF
TRBV7-9	NA	NA	TRBJ1-6	TGTGCCAGCAGCCCCACTGCGGATAATTCACCCCTCCACTTT	CASSPTADNSPLHF
TRBV14	NA	NA	TRBJ2-6	TGTGCCAGCAGCCACGGGGGTTACTCTGGGGCCAACGTCCTGACTTTC	CASSHGGYSGANVLTF
TRBV29-1	once	NA	TRBJ2-1	TGCAGCGGGTCCTGGGGGTCGTACAATGAGCAGTTCTTC	CSGSWGSYNEQFF
TRBV2	few	NA	TRBJ1-3	TGTGCCAGCAGTGGAGGAAACACCATATATTTT	CASSGGNTIYF
TRBV6-2/TRBV6-3	few	NA	TRBJ1-1	TGTGCCAGCAGTTACTCGAGGTCCAACACTGAAGCTTTCTTT	CASSYSRSNTEAFF
TRBV7-8	few	NA	TRBJ2-5	TGTGCCAGCAGCCCCAGCAGAGCCCAAGAGACCCAGTACTTC	CASSPSRAQETQYF
TRBV6-2/TRBV6-3	few	NA	TRBJ2-2	TGTGCCAGCAGTTACCCCCCAGGCCGCGGGCCGAACACCGGGGAGCTGTTTTTT	CASSYPPGRGPNTGELFF
TRBV2	few	NA	TRBJ2-3	TGTGCCAGCAGGAGGGGCTCATACACAGATACGCAGTATTTT	CASRRGSYTDTQYF